The rows below give T cell receptor beta chains drawn from one sample of a study of cytomegalovirus exposure and HLA in healthy donors. Repertoires were generated with immunoSEQ multiplex PCR, while TCRdb's copy carries only in-frame clones and drops some. The sample shows fewer than 150,000 clones, roughly 75% of them seen only once. Sequencing input: PBMCs. Source of these receptors: a man under 40 in good health and CMV-seronegative. CDR3s include the opening cysteine and the closing phenylalanine or tryptophan. A D gene is named only where the DNA matches it firmly. Part of the rows lack a size; the others show once, few, many or a class for expanded clones.

-	TRBV7-3	TRBJ2-6	-	CASSPLVSGANVLTF	TGTGCCAGCAGCCCCCTCGTCTCTGGGGCCAACGTCCTGACTTTC
TRBD1	TRBV4-2	TRBJ1-5	-	CASSPGQGAGNQPQHF	TGTGCCAGCAGCCCGGGACAGGGGGCAGGGAATCAGCCCCAGCATTTT
TRBD1	TRBV18	TRBJ1-5	-	CASSPLGGQGGQPQHF	TGTGCCAGCTCACCACTTGGAGGACAGGGCGGCCAGCCCCAGCATTTT
-	TRBV27	TRBJ2-5	once	CASSFAGVETQYF	TGTGCCAGCAGTTTTGCAGGGGTGGAGACCCAGTACTTC
TRBD1	TRBV6-6	TRBJ1-6	-	CASSYQAQGVGSPLHF	TGTGCCAGCAGTTACCAGGCACAGGGGGTAGGGTCACCCCTCCACTTT
-	TRBV19	TRBJ2-3	-	CASSIQLSTDTQYF	TGTGCCAGTAGTATCCAGTTGAGCACAGATACGCAGTATTTT
-	TRBV5-6	TRBJ1-2	-	CASSFGESNYGYPF	TGTGCCAGCAGCTTCGGGGAGTCTAACTATGGCTACCCCTTC
TRBD2	TRBV30	TRBJ2-1	-	CAWSVLAGGSNEQFF	TGTGCCTGGAGTGTACTAGCGGGAGGAAGCAATGAGCAGTTCTTC
TRBD2	TRBV6-1	TRBJ2-1	few	CASSELGGGSYNEQFF	TGTGCCAGCAGTGAATTGGGGGGGGGCTCCTACAATGAGCAGTTCTTC
-	TRBV28	TRBJ1-2	-	CASSDRYYGYTF	TGTGCCAGCAGCGACAGATACTATGGCTACACCTTC
TRBD1	TRBV19	TRBJ1-5	-	CASSLDRGVQPQHF	TGTGCCAGTAGTTTAGACAGGGGAGTTCAGCCCCAGCATTTT
-	TRBV5-5	TRBJ1-1	few	CASSLARQMNTEAFF	TGTGCCAGCAGCTTGGCCAGACAGATGAACACTGAAGCTTTCTTT
-	TRBV6-6	TRBJ1-6	-	CASSYSPQYNSPLHF	TGTGCCAGCAGTTACTCCCCCCAGTATAATTCACCCCTCCACTTT
-	TRBV6-5	TRBJ1-2	-	CASRNRDYGYTF	TGTGCCAGCAGGAACAGGGACTATGGCTACACCTTC
-	TRBV4-2	TRBJ1-1	-	CASSGRTEMTEAFF	TGTGCCAGCAGCGGGAGGACGGAAATGACTGAAGCTTTCTTT
-	TRBV9	TRBJ1-3	-	CASSVAPSDRGNTIYF	TGTGCCAGCAGCGTAGCGCCGAGTGACAGAGGAAACACCATATATTTT
-	TRBV19	TRBJ1-1	few	CASSQVENTEAFF	TGTGCCAGTAGCCAGGTCGAGAACACTGAAGCTTTCTTT
-	TRBV29-1	TRBJ2-5	-	CSVEGQNQETQYF	TGCAGCGTTGAAGGACAGAACCAAGAGACCCAGTACTTC
-	TRBV2	TRBJ2-2	-	CASSDRRGAGELFF	TGTGCCAGCAGTGATCGCAGGGGCGCCGGGGAGCTGTTTTTT
-	TRBV15	TRBJ2-3	-	CATSPSDLRTDTQYF	TGTGCCACCAGCCCTAGCGATCTCCGCACAGATACGCAGTATTTT
TRBD2	TRBV7-2	TRBJ2-3	-	CASRLAVTDTQYF	TGTGCCAGCCGACTAGCCGTCACAGATACGCAGTATTTT
TRBD1	TRBV28	TRBJ2-7	-	CASSFPGQGREQYF	TGTGCCAGCAGTTTCCCGGGACAGGGCCGCGAGCAGTACTTC
TRBD1	TRBV2	TRBJ1-1	-	CASKPWGQPLNTEAFF	TGTGCCAGCAAGCCCTGGGGACAGCCGCTGAACACTGAAGCTTTCTTT
-	TRBV6-5	TRBJ2-7	-	CASSYGPAGPEQYF	TGTGCCAGCAGTTATGGTCCCGCAGGCCCCGAGCAGTACTTC
-	TRBV28	TRBJ2-6	-	CASSPPKGPSGANVLTF	TGTGCCAGCAGCCCCCCGAAGGGGCCCTCTGGGGCCAACGTCCTGACTTTC
TRBD2	TRBV5-1	TRBJ2-1	-	CASSFRLAGGPSSYNEQFF	TGCGCCAGCAGCTTTCGACTAGCGGGAGGCCCGAGCTCCTACAATGAGCAGTTCTTC